This T cell receptor beta chain emerged from a study of CD8 T cells in Susac syndrome. The RNA, about 0.5 to 1 ug, was put through reverse transcription using random hexamers. Amplification of TCR beta CDR3 spanned 54 Vbeta and 13 Jbeta via immunoSEQ multiplex PCR. Via MiXCR, TCRdb re-called the immunoSEQ multiplex PCR reads, giving one row per CDR3 protein. The sample shows tens of thousands of distinct CDR3 sequences, roughly 90% of them seen only once. The authors sequenced TCR beta from blood CD8+ and CD4+ T cells. Treatment-naive patients with stable or active relapsing-remitting disease were the multiple sclerosis controls. CD8+ and CD4+ T cells were negatively isolated; TEMRA cells were FACS-enriched. The TCR originated in a human donor with multiple sclerosis. Sequencing input: CD8+ T cells from PBMCs.

As DNA, the CDR3 is TGTGCCAGCAGACCTCTCTCACAGAGCAATCAGCCCCAGCATTTT. As protein: CASRPLSQSNQPQHF. The J gene is TRBJ1-5, the V gene TRBV27; D gene uncertain. Between the trimmed V and J ends, which lost 6 bases and 1 base, there was a span of 13 bases. This CDR3 contains 15 residues. CDR1 and CDR2 (germline): MNHEY, SMNVEV (reference sequence).